These 27 T cell receptor beta chains came from one sample sequenced in a study of blood T cell repertoires in COVID-19. TCRdb's table, derived via immunoSEQ multiplex PCR, lists solely in-frame clones and lacks some. The table includes some 43,000 clones, roughly 87% detected once. The sample comprised peripheral blood. The receptors originated from a man between 60 and 75 years old with active COVID-19.

This clone was seen a single time. The chain combines TRBV6-6 with TRBJ1-1; D remains unclear. The CDR3 length is 13 residues. The germline CDR1 and CDR2 sequences are MNHNY and SVGAGI (reference sequence). Trimming left V 0 bases short and J 2 bases short, with 4 bases between. CDR3 amino acids: CASSYSSNTEAFF. CDR3 DNA sequence: TGTGCCAGCAGTTACTCGTCAAACACTGAAGCTTTCTTT.

The genes are TRBV15 and TRBJ2-3, with 10 bases identical to TRBD2. Germline CDR1 LNHNV, CDR2 YYDKDF (reference sequence). Trimming took 0 bases from V and 7 from J; bases not matched to a gene: 7. The CDR3 runs 16 residues. The CDR3 sequence: CATSREKREGLYTQYF. As DNA, the CDR3 is TGTGCCACCAGCAGAGAGAAGCGGGAGGGCCTATATACGCAGTATTTT.

This clone was seen a single time. CDR3 coding DNA: TGTGCCAGCAGCCTTGACCCCGGGGGGCAGCCCCAGCATTTT. Its translation: CASSLDPGGQPQHF. The chain links TRBV5-4 to TRBJ1-5; D possibly corresponds to TRBD1 (5 bases). The V gene's germline CDR1 is SGHNT and CDR2 YYREEE (reference sequence). The length of the CDR3 is 14 residues. Trimming took off 4 bases at V and 7 bases at J, with 15 bases between the two ends.

This clone was recorded only once. Relative to the germline gene, one junction end is altered; a read error may explain this. The chain joins TRBV4-3 to TRBJ2-5; 7 nucleotides match TRBD2. In germline, CDR1 is LGHNA, CDR2 YSLEER. The CDR3 loop spans 16 amino acids. CDR3 sequence reads: CASSKETGTNSETQYF. The CDR3 bases are TGCGCCAGCAGCAAAGAAACCGGGACTAACTCGGAGACCCAGTACTTC.

This clone was detected a few times. The V and J genes are TRBV12-3 or TRBV12-4 and TRBJ2-1; 9 bases map to TRBD1. After removal of 6 bases from V and 5 bases from J, the junction contained 2 bases not matched to a gene. There are 13 residues in the CDR3. CDR3 bases: TGTGCCAGCAGGGGACAGGGCCACAATGAGCAGTTCTTC. It codes for CASRGQGHNEQFF.

The J gene is TRBJ1-1, the V gene TRBV3-1 (or the pseudogene TRBV3-2), with D uncertain. This CDR3 is built from 13 residues. V lost 6 bases and J lost 0, with 8 bases in between. Germline loops: CDR1 LGHDT, CDR2 YNNKEL (reference sequence). CDR3: CASSRTVNTEAFF. As DNA, the CDR3 is TGTGCCAGCAGTCGTACAGTGAACACTGAAGCTTTCTTT.

The gene calls are TRBV20-1 and TRBJ1-1; D is uncertain. This CDR3 is built from 11 residues. The germline gives CDR1 DFQATT, CDR2 SNEGSKA (reference sequence). V shed 3 bases and J shed 12 bases, with 14 bases lying between them. CDR3 DNA sequence: TGCAGTGCTAGTTTCCCGGCGGGTCCTTTCTTT. Residues: CSASFPAGPFF.

The chain links TRBV10-3 to TRBJ2-7; 9 bases line up with TRBD1. The V gene end was trimmed by 4 bases and the J gene end by 4 bases; junction bases not matched to a gene: 5. Germline V gene sequence: CDR1 ENHRY, CDR2 SYGVKD. The CDR3 is 14 amino acids. This CDR3 is CAISGGQGIYEQYF. CDR3 bases: TGTGCCATCAGTGGGGGACAGGGAATATACGAGCAGTACTTC.

This chain connects TRBV12-5 to TRBJ2-5; TRBD2 aligns across 14 bases. The CDR3 sequence is 20 residues long. V was pared by 3 bases and J by 4 bases, with 16 bases of the junction left unmatched. The germline gives CDR1 LGHNT, CDR2 FRNRAP. In nucleotides, the CDR3 is TGTGCTAGTGGTTTCCATTCTCCCGGGACTAGCGGGAGATCGACAGAGACCCAGTACTTC. Translated: CASGFHSPGTSGRSTETQYF.

V usage is TRBV5-1 and J usage is TRBJ2-7; 11 nucleotides agree with TRBD1. CDR1 is SGHRS and CDR2 is YFSETQ in the germline V gene. After removal of 5 bases from V and 2 bases from J, the junction contained 6 bases not matched to a gene. This CDR3 has 15 amino acids. DNA for the CDR3: TGCGCCAGCAGACCAGGGACAGGGGGAACCTACGAGCAGTACTTC. It translates to CASRPGTGGTYEQYF.

The rearrangement links TRBV7-8 to TRBJ1-5; D may be TRBD1 (5 bases). The CDR3 is 16 residues long. Between the trimmed V and J ends, which lost 1 base and 4 bases, there was a span of 14 bases. Germline V gene sequence: CDR1 SGHVS, CDR2 FQNEAQ. CDR3 sequence: CASSLGVRGSNQPQHF. The CDR3 bases are TGTGCCAGCAGCTTAGGGGTCCGGGGGTCGAATCAGCCCCAGCATTTT.

The J gene is TRBJ2-7, the V gene TRBV18; D is unresolved. CDR1 is KGHSH and CDR2 is LQKENI in the germline V gene. V lost 6 bases and J 3 bases, leaving 18 bases between the germline ends. The CDR3 is made up of 15 amino acids. The DNA of the CDR3 is TGTGCCAGCTCGCACGGAAATACGGGTAACTACGAGCAGTACTTC. The encoded protein is CASSHGNTGNYEQYF. The entire variable domain, with the rest obtained from reference TRBV18 and TRBJ2-7, is as follows: NAGVMQNPRHLVRRRGQEARLRCSPMKGHSHVYWYRQLPEEGLKFMVYLQKENIIDESGMPKERFSAEFPKEGPSILRIQQVVRGDSAAYFCASSHGNTGNYEQYFGPGTRLTVT.

The V call is TRBV2, the J call TRBJ1-1; 12 bases line up with TRBD1. CDR3 length: 16 residues. After removal of 5 bases from V and 4 bases from J, the junction contained 8 bases not matched to a gene. Germline CDR1 and CDR2: SNHLY and FYNNEI. The CDR3 here is CASSPRGGQGATEAFF. CDR3 nucleotide sequence: TGTGCCAGCAGTCCCAGGGGGGGACAGGGGGCCACTGAAGCTTTCTTT.

The chain couples TRBV6-2 or TRBV6-3 to TRBJ1-4, with D maybe TRBD1 (5 bases). Germline CDR1 is MNHEY and CDR2 is SVGEGT. This CDR3 is built from 15 residues. Trimming shortened V by 2 bases and J by 7 bases, and 14 bases separated the two germline ends. The CDR3 coding sequence is TGTGCCAGCAGTTACCGAGCTTTGGGGGGTGAAAAACTGTTTTTT. Its translation: CASSYRALGGEKLFF.

The sample holds one count of this clone. The chain uses TRBV28 and TRBJ2-2, with 10 bases identical to TRBD2. V shed 5 bases, J shed 2 bases, and the junction held 5 bases outside the gene matches. The CDR3 has 16 amino acids. Germline CDR1 reads MDHEN; CDR2 reads SYDVKM. This chain's CDR3 is CASSPWTSGNTGELFF. DNA of the CDR3: TGTGCCAGCAGTCCCTGGACTAGCGGAAACACCGGGGAGCTGTTTTTT.

Only one count was recorded for this clone. The V call is TRBV14, the J call TRBJ2-1; TRBD2 agrees at 13 bases. CDR1 SGHDN and CDR2 FVKESK come from the germline V gene. The ends lost 1 base at V and 8 bases at J; junction bases unmatched: 23. The CDR3 consists of 22 residues. The CDR3: CASSQALPPGLAGLLAADEQFF. CDR3 sequence (DNA): TGTGCCAGCAGCCAAGCCCTCCCTCCGGGACTAGCGGGACTTCTAGCGGCGGATGAGCAGTTCTTC.

CDR3 amino acids: CASSAGASNQPQHF. The CDR3 DNA sequence: TGTGCCAGCAGTGCAGGGGCCAGCAATCAGCCCCAGCATTTT. This sequence joins TRBV28 and TRBJ1-5; D is possibly TRBD1 (6 bases). Germline CDR1 is MDHEN and CDR2 is SYDVKM. This CDR3 is 14 amino acids long. V was clipped by 5 bases and J by 1 base, with 9 bases between them. Together with reference TRBV28 and TRBJ1-5, the CDR3 gives the full variable domain: DVKVTQSSRYLVKRTGEKVFLECVQDMDHENMFWYRQDPGLGLRLIYFSYDVKMKEKGDIPEGYSVSREKKERFSLILESASTNQTSMYLCASSAGASNQPQHFGDGTRLSIL.

The chain has TRBV5-4 and TRBJ2-7; TRBD1 matches 8 bases. CDR3 length: 14 residues. The V gene's germline CDR1 is SGHNT and CDR2 YYREEE (reference sequence). The junction had 7 bases not matched to a gene; V was cut back by 4 bases and J by 4 bases. The CDR3 spells CASSMDRVGYEQYF. In nucleotides, the CDR3 is TGTGCCAGCAGCATGGACAGGGTGGGTTACGAGCAGTACTTC.

This clone showed up many times. The chain has TRBV27 and TRBJ2-1; no clear D. In germline, CDR1 is MNHEY, CDR2 SMNVEV (reference sequence). Trimming took off 5 bases at V and 0 bases at J, with 11 bases between the two ends. The CDR3 runs to 15 residues. The CDR3 DNA sequence: TGTGCCAGCAGTCCATTTATTAGCTCCTACAATGAGCAGTTCTTC. It encodes CASSPFISSYNEQFF.

The rearrangement uses TRBV5-6 and TRBJ1-1; D is perhaps TRBD1 (6 bases). CDR1 and CDR2 (germline): SGHDT, YYEEEE. This CDR3 is 14 amino acids long. With 0 bases removed from V and 5 bases from J, the gap between germline ends came to 11 bases. This CDR3 reads CASSLGGPRTEAFF. CDR3 coding DNA: TGTGCCAGCAGCTTGGGGGGGCCAAGGACTGAAGCTTTCTTT.

The chain is built from TRBV27 and TRBJ2-3, with 9 bases fitting TRBD2. The V and J ends lost 4 bases and 2 bases, in that order; junction bases with no gene match: 7. The CDR3 is made up of 16 amino acids. CDR1 MNHEY and CDR2 SMNVEV come from the germline V gene (reference sequence). CDR3 sequence reads: CASSSTLAGFTDTQYF. For the CDR3, the DNA is TGTGCCAGCAGTTCAACGCTAGCGGGATTCACAGATACGCAGTATTTT.

This clone came up a few times. The chain has TRBV19 and TRBJ2-6, with TRBD1 matching over 7 bases. Trimming took 8 bases from V and 2 from J; bases not matched to a gene: 15. In germline, CDR1 is LNHDA, CDR2 SQIVND (reference sequence). The CDR3 sequence is 18 residues long. The CDR3 DNA is TGTGCCAGTTCTTTAGGGAACAGGGGAAGTACTGGGGCCAACGTCCTGACTTTC. Protein: CASSLGNRGSTGANVLTF.

The chain couples TRBV7-2 to TRBJ2-5; 7 nucleotides match TRBD2. The germline V gene encodes CDR1 SGHTA and CDR2 FQGNSA. This CDR3 spans 17 amino acids. The V segment lost 5 bases and the J segment 2 bases; nucleotides outside the gene matches: 14. The DNA of the CDR3 is TGTGCCAGCAGCCCCAGGGCGGCGGGGGTTACACAAGAGACCCAGTACTTC. Protein product: CASSPRAAGVTQETQYF.

The rearrangement links TRBV7-2 to TRBJ2-1; D perhaps matches TRBD2 (5 bases). From germline, CDR1 is SGHTA and CDR2 FQGNSA. The CDR3 is 14 residues long. The ends were cut back, 0 bases at V and 5 bases at J, with 8 bases in the middle. The CDR3 DNA reads TGTGCCAGCAGCTTAGCGGGAGTCAACAATGAGCAGTTCTTC. Translating gives CASSLAGVNNEQFF.

The rearrangement joins TRBV6-5 to TRBJ1-1; weak D call: TRBD1 (6 bases). CDR1 is MNHEY, CDR2 SVGAGI, per germline. V lost 6 bases to trimming and J lost 9 bases, with 17 bases between them. The CDR3 contains 13 residues. The CDR3 nucleotides read TGTGCCAGCAGCCAAAACGAACAGGGTAAAGCTTTCTTT. The encoded protein is CASSQNEQGKAFF.

This chain joins TRBV5-1 and TRBJ1-1, with D maybe TRBD1 (6 bases). Deletions cut 3 bases from V and 2 bases from J, with 17 bases between. The CDR3 has 16 amino acids. CDR1 is SGHRS and CDR2 is YFSETQ in the germline V gene. The CDR3 nucleotides read TGCGCCAGCAGCTCCGACAGGCCGGGGGGAAACACTGAAGCTTTCTTT. It translates to CASSSDRPGGNTEAFF.

V usage is TRBV6-2 or TRBV6-3 and J usage is TRBJ1-1; D unclear. Germline CDR1 is MNHEY and CDR2 is SVGEGT. V shed 5 bases and J shed 2 bases, with 6 bases lying between them. The CDR3 is 12 amino acids. DNA of the CDR3: TGTGCCAGCAGTACAGCAAACACTGAAGCTTTCTTT. This gives the protein CASSTANTEAFF.